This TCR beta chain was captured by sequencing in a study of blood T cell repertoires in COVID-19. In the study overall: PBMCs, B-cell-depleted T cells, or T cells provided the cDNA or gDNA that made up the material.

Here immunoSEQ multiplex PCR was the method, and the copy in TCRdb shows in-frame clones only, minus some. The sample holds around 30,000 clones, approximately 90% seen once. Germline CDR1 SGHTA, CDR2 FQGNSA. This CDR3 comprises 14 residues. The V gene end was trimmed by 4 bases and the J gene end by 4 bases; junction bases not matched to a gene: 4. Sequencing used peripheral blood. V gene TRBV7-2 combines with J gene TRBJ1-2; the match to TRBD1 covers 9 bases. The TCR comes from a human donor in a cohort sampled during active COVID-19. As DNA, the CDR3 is TGTGCCAGCAGCTCCGGGACAGGGACCTATGGCTACACCTTC. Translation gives CASSSGTGTYGYTF.